The rows below give T cell receptor beta chains drawn from one sample of a study of cytomegalovirus exposure and HLA in healthy donors. Sequencing used immunoSEQ multiplex PCR; TCRdb keeps in-frame clones, though not all of them. The table lists 75,000 to 80,000 clones, about three quarters of them singletons. The sample comprised PBMCs. The receptors derive from a male donor in good health and CMV-seronegative. Both conserved end residues are part of each CDR3. D genes are given only for firm matches.

>TRBJ2-3|TRBV27|16|TRBD2
TGTGCCAGCAGTTCCATCGGCGGGGGGGCCAGGGATACGCAGTATTTT
CASSSIGGGARDTQYF
>TRBJ2-1|TRBV19|13|NA
TGTGCCAGTAGCCTTTACAGGGGAGGTGAGCAGTTCTTC
CASSLYRGGEQFF
>TRBJ2-7|TRBV5-1|14|TRBD2
TGCGCCAGCCGGGGGGGGACAAGCTCCTACGAGCAGTACTTC
CASRGGTSSYEQYF
>TRBJ1-2|TRBV30|15|TRBD1
TGTGCCTGGAGTCCGACAGGGTTGGGCTTATATGGCTACCCCTTC
CAWSPTGLGLYGYPF
>TRBJ1-1|TRBV7-2|15|NA
TGTGCCAGCAGCTTAGGTCGGGGTCGTGTTGGTGAAGCTTTCTTT
CASSLGRGRVGEAFF
>TRBJ2-6|TRBV2|17|NA
TGTGCCAGCAGTGCCGTCGGGACAAGCTCTGGGGCCAACGTCCTGACTTTC
CASSAVGTSSGANVLTF
>TRBJ1-4|TRBV2|14|TRBD1
TGTGCCAGCAGTGAACTGGACAGGGCGGGAAAACTGTTTTTT
CASSELDRAGKLFF
>TRBJ2-7|TRBV7-2|12|NA
TGTGCCAGCAGCGACGGACTCTACGAGCAGTACTTC
CASSDGLYEQYF
>TRBJ2-7|TRBV2|13|NA
TGTGCCAGCAACAGGGATGGGATCTACGAGCAGTACTTC
CASNRDGIYEQYF
>TRBJ1-1|TRBV2|15|NA
TGTGCCAGCAGACCGAGCCCGGGAATGAACACTGAAGCTTTCTTT
CASRPSPGMNTEAFF
>TRBJ2-3|TRBV5-4|14|TRBD2
TGTGCCAGCAGATCACAGCGGGACACAGATACGCAGTATTTT
CASRSQRDTDTQYF
>TRBJ1-2|TRBV7-2|13|NA
TGTGCCAGCAGCTTACGGTCGGGTTCTGGCTACACCTTC
CASSLRSGSGYTF
>TRBJ2-7|TRBV6-5|13|NA
TGTGCCAGCAGTTTCCAGACAGTCTCCGAGCAGTACTTC
CASSFQTVSEQYF
>TRBJ2-5|TRBV7-6|13|NA
TGTGCCACTACCTACGGGGGACGTGAGACCCAGTACTTC
CATTYGGRETQYF
>TRBJ2-2|TRBV11-2|16|TRBD1
TGTGCCAGCAGCCGGATCGTAGGGACAGACCCCGGGGAGCTGTTTTTT
CASSRIVGTDPGELFF
>TRBJ1-1|TRBV7-9|15|NA
TGTGCCAGCACCAAAAGTCAGGTCGGGGGAACTGAAGCTTTCTTT
CASTKSQVGGTEAFF
>TRBJ1-2|TRBV2|13|TRBD1
TGTGCCAGCAACCGACAGGGTGCGGGTGGCTACACCTTC
CASNRQGAGGYTF
>TRBJ2-3|TRBV4-2|17|TRBD2
TGTGCCAGCAGCCAAGAAACTAGCGGGGGGTTGTCAGATACGCAGTATTTT
CASSQETSGGLSDTQYF
>TRBJ1-3|TRBV6-5|14|NA
TGTGCCAGCAGTGAAGGGGGTTCCGGAAACACCATATATTTT
CASSEGGSGNTIYF
>TRBJ2-6|TRBV18|16|TRBD2
TGTGCCAGCTCACCGGGACTAGCTGCTGGGGCCAACGTCCTGACTTTC
CASSPGLAAGANVLTF
>TRBJ2-3|TRBV5-1|14|TRBD2
TGCGCCAGCAGCTTGGGGACTAGCTCAGATACGCAGTATTTT
CASSLGTSSDTQYF
>TRBJ2-1|TRBV5-4|15|NA
TGTGCCAGCAGCCCCAACCCGGCCAGCGGAAATGAGCAGTTCTTC
CASSPNPASGNEQFF